This entry lists 27 T cell receptor beta chains sequenced from one sample in a study of patients with pleural tuberculosis. TCRdb processed the reads anew with MiXCR; each CDR3 protein has one entry. The table includes tens of thousands of distinct CDR3 sequences, 7.3% detected once. Receptor source: a human donor with pleural tuberculosis.

This clonotype was detected ten times or more. The rearrangement joins TRBV11-1 to TRBJ1-1; D not certain. Trimming cost V 3 bases and J 0 bases, with 5 bases left between them. The CDR3 is 13 amino acids. Germline values: CDR1 SGHAT, CDR2 FQDESV (reference sequence). The CDR3 loop is CASSFFLNTEAFF. Written as DNA, the CDR3 is TGTGCCAGCAGCTTTTTCCTGAACACTGAAGCTTTCTTT.

This clonotype was seen a handful of times. J is TRBJ2-2 and V is TRBV29-1; D possibly uses TRBD1 or TRBD2 (5 bases each). The CDR3 has 14 amino acids. Per germline, CDR1 SQVTM and CDR2 ANQGSEA. V was shortened by 2 bases and J by 3 bases, with 10 bases between the two germline ends. CDR3 in amino acids: CSVELTGHTGELFF. CDR3 nucleotide sequence: TGCAGCGTTGAATTAACGGGGCACACCGGGGAGCTGTTTTTT.

At least ten counts were recorded for this clonotype. J is TRBJ1-1 and V is TRBV3-1, with TRBD1 as a possible D gene (6 bases). V was shortened by 4 bases and J by 4 bases, with 10 bases between the two germline ends. Germline V gives CDR1 LGHDT, CDR2 YNNKEL (reference sequence). There are 13 residues in the CDR3. CDR3 nucleotides: TGTGCCAGCAGCCGAGAAGGGGGCACTGAAGCTTTCTTT. Amino acid sequence: CASSREGGTEAFF.

This clonotype was counted many times. The chain carries TRBV6-1 and TRBJ2-4; D remains ambiguous. CDR1 is MNHNS and CDR2 is SASEGT in the germline V gene. The CDR3 extends over 14 amino acids. Trimming shortened V by 6 bases and J by 1 base, and 10 bases separated the two germline ends. The CDR3 region is CASSTQTAKNIQYF. The CDR3 DNA follows: TGTGCCAGCAGCACCCAAACGGCCAAAAACATTCAGTACTTC.

This clonotype was picked up many times. The chain uses TRBV12-3 or TRBV12-4 and TRBJ1-2; 8 bases agree with TRBD1. The CDR3 covers 16 residues. J gave up 0 bases and V 7 bases, and 10 bases lay outside the gene matches. In nucleotides, the CDR3 is TGTGCCAGCACCATAAGACAGGGGCGGACTAACTATGGCTACACCTTC. This codes for CASTIRQGRTNYGYTF.

This clonotype was observed at least ten times. The chain combines TRBV28 with TRBJ1-2, with TRBD1 matching over 9 bases. Germline assignment: CDR1 MDHEN and CDR2 SYDVKM. Trimming removed 1 base from V and 8 bases from J; junction bases left unmatched: 8. The CDR3 totals 15 residues. The CDR3 loop is CASSLSTNRGQGYTF. The CDR3 coding sequence is TGTGCCAGCAGTTTATCCACTAACAGGGGGCAGGGCTACACCTTC.

CDR3 coding DNA: TGTGCCAGCAGCCCACGAGGCGGGCGTACAGATACGCAGTATTTT. It specifies CASSPRGGRTDTQYF. This chain links TRBV11-2 with TRBJ2-3; possibly TRBD2 for D (5 bases). There are 15 residues in the CDR3. Germline CDR1 is SGHAT and CDR2 is FQNNGV. The V and J ends lost 5 bases and 3 bases respectively, with 15 bases between them.

This clonotype turned up a few times. The V and J genes are TRBV23-1 and TRBJ2-1; D is perhaps TRBD2 (6 bases). TRBV23-1 is recorded as an ORF, its role being uncertain. The length of the CDR3 is 16 residues. V lost 4 bases to trimming and J lost 0 bases, with 13 bases between them. The chain's CDR3 is CASSLLAENSYNEQFF. The CDR3 DNA reads as TGCGCCAGCAGTCTCTTAGCGGAGAACTCCTACAATGAGCAGTTCTTC.

This clonotype was seen repeatedly, ten times or more. The genes are TRBV20-1 and TRBJ2-7; 11 nucleotides agree with TRBD1. Germline V lookup: CDR1 DFQATT, CDR2 SNEGSKA (reference sequence). CDR3 length equals 17 residues. V lost 3 bases to trimming and J lost 4 bases; unmatched junction nucleotides: 14. This chain's CDR3 is CSASQPSGTGGSYEQYF. CDR3 DNA: TGCAGTGCTAGCCAACCATCCGGGACAGGGGGATCGTACGAGCAGTACTTC.

This chain links TRBV19 with TRBJ1-2, with D possibly TRBD1 on 5 matching bases. The CDR3 has 13 amino acids. Trimming pared 0 bases from V and 5 bases from J, leaving 7 bases between. Germline-derived CDR1 and CDR2 are LNHDA and SQIVND (reference sequence). The CDR3 sequence is CASSIEQEYGYTF. The CDR3 nucleotides read TGTGCCAGTAGTATAGAACAGGAGTATGGCTACACCTTC.

The gene calls are TRBV7-1 and TRBJ1-4; 10 positions match TRBD1. TRBV7-1 is placed among ORFs of uncertain function. The CDR3 has 16 residues. V shed 3 bases, J shed 4 bases, and the junction held 5 bases outside the gene matches. CDR3 nucleotide sequence: TGTGCCAGCAGCTCGACAGGGGGCCAGGATAATGAAAAACTGTTTTTT. Protein sequence: CASSSTGGQDNEKLFF.

This clonotype was counted between two and nine times. This may be a read error, as it is one base from a much larger clone. The rearrangement joins TRBV12-3 or TRBV12-4 to TRBJ2-7; D not resolved. V was clipped by 1 base and J by 3 bases, with 1 base between them. The CDR3 is 11 residues long. The CDR3 spells CASSLVYEQYF. The CDR3, as DNA: TGTGCCAGCAGTTTAGTCTACGAGCAGTACTTC.

This clonotype was counted ten times or more. J is TRBJ2-7 and V is TRBV6-1, with D possibly being TRBD1 (5 bases). Between the trimmed V and J ends, which lost 4 bases and 1 base, there was a span of 8 bases. This CDR3 contains 13 residues. The germline CDR1 and CDR2 sequences are MNHNS and SASEGT. CDR3: CASSGQRSYEQYV. The CDR3 bases are TGTGCCAGCAGTGGACAGCGATCCTACGAGCAGTACGTC.

This clonotype was recorded many times. V gene TRBV12-3 or TRBV12-4 combines with J gene TRBJ1-1, with a tentative D call TRBD1 (6 bases). Trimming took 5 bases from V and 0 from J, leaving 16 bases between them. The CDR3 is made up of 16 amino acids. CDR3 sequence reads: CASSPTRTALNTEAFF. As DNA, the CDR3 is TGTGCCAGCAGTCCGACCCGGACAGCCTTGAACACTGAAGCTTTCTTT.

This clonotype was counted ten times or more. The rearrangement uses TRBV6-2 or TRBV6-3 and TRBJ2-7; D is uncertain. Trimming removed 0 bases from V and 5 bases from J, with 8 bases in between. The germline gives CDR1 MNHEY, CDR2 SVGEGT. The CDR3 covers 13 residues. CDR3 loop: CASSYSGGNEQYF. CDR3 in DNA: TGTGCCAGCAGTTACTCGGGTGGGAACGAGCAGTACTTC.

V gene TRBV19 combines with J gene TRBJ2-2, with D unresolved. CDR1 is LNHDA and CDR2 is SQIVND in the germline V gene (reference sequence). This CDR3 is built from 16 residues. Trimming took 4 bases from V and 0 from J, leaving 12 bases between them. The chain's CDR3 is CASSSKTHANTGELFF. DNA for the CDR3: TGTGCCAGTAGTAGCAAGACCCACGCGAACACCGGGGAGCTGTTTTTT.

The chain carries TRBV19 and TRBJ1-2; D unresolved. This CDR3 has 13 amino acids. Trimming stripped 3 bases from V and 2 bases from J, with 7 bases between. Looked up from germline, CDR1 is LNHDA and CDR2 is SQIVND (reference sequence). The DNA for the CDR3 is TGTGCCAGTAGTATCAACGGGAACTATGGCTACACCTTC. This gives the protein CASSINGNYGYTF.

This clonotype was seen at least ten times. The chain employs TRBV4-2 and TRBJ2-7; 9 bases are a match to TRBD1. This CDR3 has 17 amino acids. Germline assignment: CDR1 LGHNA and CDR2 YNFKEQ. The ends lost 4 bases at V and 2 bases at J; junction bases unmatched: 12. CDR3 loop: CASSPDRGHTIPYEQYF. Here the CDR3 DNA reads TGTGCCAGCAGCCCGGACAGGGGACACACTATCCCCTACGAGCAGTACTTC.

Concerning this clonotype: This may be a read error: a much more frequent sequence differs by one nucleotide. This CDR3 is CASGQGGDEQFF. The CDR3 DNA follows: TGTGCCAGCGGCCAGGGCGGGGATGAGCAGTTCTTC. The rearrangement joins TRBV4-2 to TRBJ2-1; possible D gene TRBD2, 6 bases. The CDR3 consists of 12 residues. Germline-derived CDR1 and CDR2 are LGHNA and YNFKEQ.

This clonotype was observed at least ten times. The chain is built from TRBV6-2 or TRBV6-3 and TRBJ1-1, with 9 bases matching TRBD1. The germline CDR1 and CDR2 sequences are MNHEY and SVGEGT. V lost 1 base, J lost 5 bases, and 5 bases stayed unmatched. The CDR3 has 15 amino acids. CDR3 region: CASSYFRQGGTEAFF. In DNA, the CDR3 is TGTGCCAGCAGTTACTTCCGACAGGGGGGTACTGAAGCTTTCTTT.

This clonotype came up a few times. The V and J genes are TRBV15 and TRBJ1-2; weak D call: TRBD1 (5 bases). CDR1 LNHNV and CDR2 YYDKDF come from the germline V gene (reference sequence). This CDR3 spans 17 amino acids. The V end was cut by 1 base, the J end by 3 bases, with 18 bases between. The chain's CDR3 is CATSRGWAGRGDYGYTF. DNA of the CDR3: TGTGCCACCAGCAGAGGGTGGGCAGGCCGGGGGGACTATGGCTACACCTTC.

This clonotype was seen only a few times. Possible read error: a much larger clone is one base away. The chain uses TRBV19 and TRBJ2-1; D unclear. This CDR3 has 16 amino acids. Germline CDR1 is LNHDA and CDR2 is SQIVND (reference sequence). The CDR3 reads CASSPSRGISYNEQSF. DNA of the CDR3: TGTGCCAGTAGCCCCTCCCGAGGAATCTCCTACAATGAGCAGTCCTTC. The full variable domain, completed using reference TRBV19 and TRBJ2-1, is DGGITQSPKYLFRKEGQNVTLSCEQNLNHDAMYWYRQDPGQGLRLIYYSQIVNDFQKGDIAEGYSVSREKKESFPLTVTSAQKNPTAFYLCASSPSRGISYNEQSFGPGTRLTVL.

This clonotype has a count of ten or more. The DNA for the CDR3 is TGTGCCAGCAGTTGGACAGTAAATCAGCCCCAGCATTTT. Its translation is CASSWTVNQPQHF. This sequence joins TRBV6-5 and TRBJ1-5; maybe TRBD1 (6 bases). This CDR3 has 13 amino acids. V was cut by 4 bases and J by 4 bases, with 8 bases left in between. Per the germline V gene, CDR1 is MNHEY and CDR2 is SVGAGI.

On this clonotype: The junction and the germline gene differ at one end; a read error may be behind it. The chain employs TRBV7-1 and TRBJ2-3; D possibly corresponds to TRBD2 (5 bases). TRBV7-1 falls under the ORF class, with uncertain function. There are 17 residues in the CDR3. CDR3: CASSSDLKRIHTDTQYF. CDR3 DNA sequence: TGTGCCAGCAGTTCAGACCTTAAGCGGATACACACAGATACGCAGTATTTT.

V and J are TRBV27 and TRBJ2-5; 9 nucleotides agree with TRBD2. The junction had 9 bases not matched to a gene; V was cut back by 2 bases and J by 2 bases. Per germline, CDR1 MNHEY and CDR2 SMNVEV (reference sequence). This CDR3 region has 17 residues. CDR3 amino acids: CASSLPTTSGVQETQYF. The CDR3 DNA reads as TGTGCCAGCAGTTTACCGACGACTAGCGGAGTACAAGAGACCCAGTACTTC.

J is TRBJ2-2 and V is TRBV5-1, with D perhaps TRBD2 (6 bases). The CDR3 sequence is 17 residues long. From germline, CDR1 is SGHRS and CDR2 YFSETQ. Deletions cut 0 bases from V and 5 bases from J, with 17 bases between. The CDR3 protein is CASSLVLAPKGTGELFF. The DNA of the CDR3 is TGCGCCAGCAGCTTGGTCCTAGCGCCCAAAGGTACCGGGGAGCTGTTTTTT. The full variable domain, rest sourced from reference TRBV5-1 and TRBJ2-2, is KAGVTQTPRYLIKTRGQQVTLSCSPISGHRSVSWYQQTPGQGLQFLFEYFSETQRNKGNFPGRFSGRQFSNSRSEMNVSTLELGDSALYLCASSLVLAPKGTGELFFGEGSRLTVL.

This clonotype was detected a few times. The J gene is TRBJ1-5, the V gene TRBV5-1; D is unclear. The CDR3 sequence is 16 residues long. V dropped 0 bases and J dropped 2 bases, with 12 bases sitting between them. Germline V gene lookup returns CDR1 SGHRS and CDR2 YFSETQ. CDR3 loop: CASSLGGSIGNQPQHF. DNA of the CDR3: TGCGCCAGCAGCTTGGGAGGCAGTATCGGCAATCAGCCCCAGCATTTT. Based on the CDR3 plus reference TRBV5-1 and TRBJ1-5, the full variable domain is KAGVTQTPRYLIKTRGQQVTLSCSPISGHRSVSWYQQTPGQGLQFLFEYFSETQRNKGNFPGRFSGRQFSNSRSEMNVSTLELGDSALYLCASSLGGSIGNQPQHFGDGTRLSIL.